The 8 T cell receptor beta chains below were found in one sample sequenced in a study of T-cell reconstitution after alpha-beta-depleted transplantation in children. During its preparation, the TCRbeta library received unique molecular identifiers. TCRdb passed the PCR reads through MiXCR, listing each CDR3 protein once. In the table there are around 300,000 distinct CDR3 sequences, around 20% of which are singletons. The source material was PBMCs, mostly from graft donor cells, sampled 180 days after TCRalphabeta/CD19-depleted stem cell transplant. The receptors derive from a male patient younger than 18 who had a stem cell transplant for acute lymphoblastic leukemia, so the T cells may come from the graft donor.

The CDR3: CASSSGAPRGYEQYF. CDR3 DNA: TGTGCCAGCAGTTCGGGGGCTCCGAGGGGCTACGAGCAGTACTTC. The chain employs TRBV12-3 or TRBV12-4 and TRBJ2-7; D possibly uses TRBD1 or TRBD2 (6 bases each). Deletions cut 4 bases from V and 3 bases from J, with 16 bases between. This CDR3 has 15 amino acids.

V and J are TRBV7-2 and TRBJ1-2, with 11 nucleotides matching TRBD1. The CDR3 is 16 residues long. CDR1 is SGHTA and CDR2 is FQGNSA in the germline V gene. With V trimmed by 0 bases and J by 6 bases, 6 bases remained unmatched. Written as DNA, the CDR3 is TGTGCCAGCAGCTTAGCCCCGGACAGGGGGCTGAATGGCTACACCTTC. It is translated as CASSLAPDRGLNGYTF.

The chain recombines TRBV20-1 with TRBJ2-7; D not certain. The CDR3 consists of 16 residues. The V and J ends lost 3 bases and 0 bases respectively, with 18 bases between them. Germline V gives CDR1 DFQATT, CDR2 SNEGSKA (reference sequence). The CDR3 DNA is TGCAGTGCTAGGCGACCGGGCTTCCATACCTCCTACGAGCAGTACTTC. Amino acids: CSARRPGFHTSYEQYF.

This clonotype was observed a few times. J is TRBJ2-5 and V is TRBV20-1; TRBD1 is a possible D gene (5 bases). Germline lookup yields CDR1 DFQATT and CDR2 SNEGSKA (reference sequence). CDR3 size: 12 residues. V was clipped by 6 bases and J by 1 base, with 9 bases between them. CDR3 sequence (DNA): TGCAGTGCCCCGACAGTCCAAGAGACCCAGTACTTC. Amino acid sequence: CSAPTVQETQYF.

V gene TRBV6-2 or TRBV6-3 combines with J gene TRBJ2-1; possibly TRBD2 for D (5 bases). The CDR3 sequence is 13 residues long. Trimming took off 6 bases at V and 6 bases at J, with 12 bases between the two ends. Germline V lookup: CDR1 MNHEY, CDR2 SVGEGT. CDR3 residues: CASRPGLVNEQFF. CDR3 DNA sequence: TGTGCCAGCAGACCCGGACTTGTCAATGAGCAGTTCTTC.

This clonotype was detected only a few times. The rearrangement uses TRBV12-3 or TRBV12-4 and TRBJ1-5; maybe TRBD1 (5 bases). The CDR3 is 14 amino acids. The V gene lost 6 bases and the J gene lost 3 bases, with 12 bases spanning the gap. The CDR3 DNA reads TGTGCCAGCAGCCCCACAGGATTCAATCAGCCCCAGCATTTT. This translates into CASSPTGFNQPQHF.

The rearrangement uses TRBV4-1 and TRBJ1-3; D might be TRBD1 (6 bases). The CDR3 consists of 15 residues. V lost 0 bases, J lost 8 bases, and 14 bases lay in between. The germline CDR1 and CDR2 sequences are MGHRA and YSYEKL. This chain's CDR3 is CASSQDRPQGDTIYF. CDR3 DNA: TGCGCCAGCAGCCAAGATAGACCACAGGGAGACACCATATATTTT.

The CDR3 nucleotides are TGTGCCAGCAGCTTAGTTGTTGGAAGGGGACATCCCTCTGGAAACACCATATATTTT. Translation: CASSLVVGRGHPSGNTIYF. V usage is TRBV7-8 and J usage is TRBJ1-3; D perhaps matches TRBD1 (6 bases). CDR3 length: 19 amino acids. CDR1 and CDR2 from the germline V gene are SGHVS and FQNEAQ. V dropped 1 base and J dropped 0 bases, with 19 bases sitting between them.